This TCR beta chain is from a study of naive and memory T cell subsets. A UMI-containing oligonucleotide was joined by 3' ligation to the TCR cDNA template. The SP2 primer and nested alpha and beta constant region primers amplified ligated cDNA in four rounds. TCRdb used MiXCR to reprocess the 5' RACE reads, holding one entry per CDR3 protein. The sample records roughly 62,000 distinct CDR3 sequences, 5.5% to 8.5% being singletons. This clonotype has ten or more counts. V was pared by 6 bases and J by 0 bases, with 9 bases between. Germline lookup yields CDR1 MNHNS and CDR2 SASEGT. The CDR3 extends over 14 amino acids.

V is TRBV6-1 and J is TRBJ1-3; D is uncertain. The TCR originated in a male donor in good health. CDR3 nucleotide sequence: TGTGCCAGCAGCCTAGAGATCTCTGGAAACACCATATATTTT. Encoded protein: CASSLEISGNTIYF.